The rows below give T cell receptor beta chains drawn from one sample of a study of blood T cell repertoires in COVID-19. The table came from immunoSEQ multiplex PCR; TCRdb's copy has only in-frame clones and leaves some out. Here the sample spans 100,000 to 120,000 clones, over 70% being singletons. Sequencing was done on a sample of peripheral blood. The receptors derive from a man aged 45-65 years with acute or convalescent COVID-19. Both conserved end residues are part of each CDR3. D genes are given only for firm matches. Clone sizes are given selectively: once, few, many, or a class where the clone is expanded.

abundance,j_gene,d_gene,v_gene,CDR3nt,CDR3aa
once,TRBJ1-4,NA,TRBV5-1,TGCGCCAGCAGCTACGGAAACCAAGGGCAGCGGGAAAAACTGTTTTTT,CASSYGNQGQREKLFF
NA,TRBJ2-3,NA,TRBV3-1/TRBV3-2,TGTGCCAGCAGCTCCCTGGATACGCAGTATTTT,CASSSLDTQYF
once,TRBJ1-6,NA,TRBV6-1,TGTGCCACCCGACGGGGGGTCTCCTATAATTCACCCCTCCACTTT,CATRRGVSYNSPLHF
NA,TRBJ1-1,NA,TRBV9,TGTGCCAGCCAGGCTGAAGCTTTCTTT,CASQAEAFF
NA,TRBJ1-2,NA,TRBV6-6,TGTGCCAGCAGCTCCTATGGCTACACCTTC,CASSSYGYTF
NA,TRBJ1-1,NA,TRBV11-2,TGTGCCAGCAGCTTATTGGGGAGGACTGAAGCTTTCTTT,CASSLLGRTEAFF
few,TRBJ1-2,TRBD1,TRBV5-1,TGCGCCAGCAGCCCCGGACAGGACGCTGGCTACACCTTC,CASSPGQDAGYTF
NA,TRBJ1-2,TRBD1,TRBV28,TGTGCCAGCAGCCCCTGGCATGAGCAGGGGGTTTATGGCTACACCTTC,CASSPWHEQGVYGYTF
once,TRBJ2-3,NA,TRBV2,TGTGCCAGCAGTGAAACCGGCCGCGGTACGCAGTATTTT,CASSETGRGTQYF
NA,TRBJ2-1,NA,TRBV27,TGTGCCAGCAGTCCCACAGGGTACTACAATGAGCAGTTCTTC,CASSPTGYYNEQFF
NA,TRBJ2-7,TRBD1,TRBV9,TGTGCCAGCAGCGTAGGACAGGGATTTGGGGAGCAGTACTTC,CASSVGQGFGEQYF
few,TRBJ1-2,TRBD1,TRBV12-5,TGTGCTAGTGGTTTGATGACGACAGGGAGCTATGGCTACACCTTC,CASGLMTTGSYGYTF
NA,TRBJ1-2,NA,TRBV28,TGTGCCAGCAGTCCACCCCCTTGGAGGGCGTACTATGGCTACACCTTC,CASSPPPWRAYYGYTF
few,TRBJ1-5,TRBD1,TRBV10-3,TGTGCCATCAGTCAGAAACAGGGGGACTGGCCCCAGCATTTT,CAISQKQGDWPQHF
NA,TRBJ1-2,NA,TRBV4-2,TGTGCCAGCAGCCAAGATACAGGTGCGCAGTCGTACTATGGCTACACCTTC,CASSQDTGAQSYYGYTF
NA,TRBJ1-1,TRBD1,TRBV28,TGTGCCAGCAGCTCCGGGACAGCACATCCCTCGAACACTGAAGCTTTCTTT,CASSSGTAHPSNTEAFF
NA,TRBJ2-7,TRBD1,TRBV9,TGTGCCAGCAGCGTAGACCCTACTAACAGGGGGAACGAGCAGTACTTC,CASSVDPTNRGNEQYF
NA,TRBJ2-3,NA,TRBV5-1,TGCGCCAGCAGCTTAAATACGGGGGTAATTACAGATACGCAGTATTTT,CASSLNTGVITDTQYF
few,TRBJ2-1,TRBD1,TRBV19,TGTGCCAGTAGTATGCGACAGGGGAACAATGAGCAGTTCTTC,CASSMRQGNNEQFF
NA,TRBJ1-5,NA,TRBV4-1,TGCGCCAGCAGCGTTCAGGAGGGGCAGCCCCAGCATTTT,CASSVQEGQPQHF
NA,TRBJ1-2,NA,TRBV9,TGTGCCAGCAGGGACAGTAACTATGGCTACACCTTC,CASRDSNYGYTF
NA,TRBJ1-6,TRBD1,TRBV7-9,TGTGCCAGCAGTCACTCCACCGGGACAGGGGATTCACCCCTCCACTTT,CASSHSTGTGDSPLHF
NA,TRBJ1-2,TRBD1,TRBV24-1,TGTGCCACCAGTGGCCGGGACAGGACTGGCTACACCTTC,CATSGRDRTGYTF
few,TRBJ1-5,NA,TRBV5-1,TGCGCCAGCAGCTTGTCAGGGGGCAATCAGCCCCAGCATTTT,CASSLSGGNQPQHF
NA,TRBJ1-2,NA,TRBV19,TGTGCCAGTCATTCGGGGAACTATGGCTACACCTTC,CASHSGNYGYTF
few,TRBJ2-2,TRBD1,TRBV28,TGTGCCAGCACCTCGGGACAGGGGTTCGGGGAGCTGTTTTTT,CASTSGQGFGELFF
NA,TRBJ1-2,NA,TRBV5-6,TGTGCCAGCAGCTTGGACCCCCAGGCGAACTATGGCTACACCTTC,CASSLDPQANYGYTF
NA,TRBJ2-6,TRBD1,TRBV3-1/TRBV3-2,TGTGCCAGCAGCCAAGAAGGGACAGGGGGCCGACGTTTAATCTCTGGGGCCAACGTCCTGACTTTC,CASSQEGTGGRRLISGANVLTF
NA,TRBJ2-1,TRBD2,TRBV3-1/TRBV3-2,TGTGCCAGCAGCCCGCGGGGGGTCGATGAGCAGTTCTTC,CASSPRGVDEQFF
NA,TRBJ2-3,NA,TRBV5-1,TGCGCCAGCAGCCTGAACCGGGACATAGGGCCAGATACGCAGTATTTT,CASSLNRDIGPDTQYF
NA,TRBJ2-7,NA,TRBV7-9,TGTGCCAGCAGCTTAGCGAGAGGTAGCTCCTACGAGCAGTACTTC,CASSLARGSSYEQYF
NA,TRBJ2-3,NA,TRBV28,TGTGCCAGCAGTTTGCAGGGGATACGAAATACGCAGTATTTT,CASSLQGIRNTQYF
NA,TRBJ1-3,NA,TRBV6-5,TGTGCCAGCAGCCAGACCCAGGGGAGAGGTAACACCATATATTTT,CASSQTQGRGNTIYF
NA,TRBJ1-5,NA,TRBV5-6,TGTGCCAGCAGCCGCGGACAGTTTAGCAATCAGCCCCAGCATTTT,CASSRGQFSNQPQHF
NA,TRBJ1-6,NA,TRBV2,TGTGCCAGCAGTGAAGAGGGGGGGGGTTCACCCCTCCACTTT,CASSEEGGGSPLHF